The 13 T cell receptor beta chains reported below all come from one sample, sequenced in a study of cytomegalovirus exposure and HLA in healthy donors. A multiplex PCR was run with 60 Vbeta primers and 13 Jbeta primers. The data were produced by immunoSEQ multiplex PCR, yet TCRdb's version contains in-frame clones alone and is incomplete. The data hold about 65,000 clones, with about 78% observed a single time. Sequencing was done on a sample of PBMCs. The origin of the receptors is a girl aged 5-17 years in good health and CMV-seropositive.

The chain uses TRBV29-1 and TRBJ1-1; 11 bases fit TRBD1. The CDR3 is made up of 13 amino acids. Unmatched junction bases numbered 6, after V lost 7 bases and J lost 5 bases. The germline V gene encodes CDR1 SQVTM and CDR2 ANQGSEA. The CDR3 is CSARTGGGTEAFF. In DNA, the CDR3 is TGCAGCGCACGGACAGGGGGCGGGACTGAAGCTTTCTTT.

A single count supports this clone. The CDR3 region has the DNA TGTGCCAGCCAGATCGACAGGGGGCGTGGAGATACGCAGTATTTT. As protein: CASQIDRGRGDTQYF. The V gene is TRBV21-1, the J gene TRBJ2-3; the D call of TRBD1 is as the table states it, not checked on the DNA. TRBV21-1 is tagged as a pseudogene. The CDR3 totals 15 residues.

The V gene is TRBV7-2, the J gene TRBJ2-7; 7 bases agree with TRBD1. Germline CDR1 SGHTA, CDR2 FQGNSA. The CDR3 extends over 15 amino acids. J lost 2 bases, V lost 5 bases, and 9 bases had no gene match. DNA for the CDR3: TGTGCCAGCAGCCCGGGACAGAGCTTAACCTACGAGCAGTACTTC. This gives the protein CASSPGQSLTYEQYF.

V and J are TRBV6-5 and TRBJ2-7; D is unclear. This CDR3 spans 13 amino acids. CDR1 is MNHEY and CDR2 is SVGAGI in the germline V gene. V was clipped by 6 bases and J by 3 bases, with 12 bases between them. The CDR3 nucleotides are TGTGCCAGCAGCCGTGGAACTAACTACGAGCAGTACTTC. Translating gives CASSRGTNYEQYF.

This chain connects TRBV10-3 to TRBJ1-2; 9 bases align to TRBD1. With V trimmed by 10 bases and J by 2 bases, 2 bases remained unmatched. This CDR3 has 12 amino acids. Germline V gives CDR1 ENHRY, CDR2 SYGVKD. The CDR3 DNA is TGTGCCACCGGGACAGGGAACTATGGCTACACCTTC. Translating it yields CATGTGNYGYTF.

The J gene is TRBJ1-2, the V gene TRBV7-2, with TRBD1 as a possible D gene (6 bases). V lost 4 bases, J lost 5 bases, and 14 bases lay in between. The germline V gene has CDR1 SGHTA and CDR2 FQGNSA. The CDR3 extends over 14 amino acids. CDR3 DNA sequence: TGTGCCAGCAGCTCCGCCACAGGGTTTTATGGCTACACCTTC. Translating it yields CASSSATGFYGYTF.

V usage is TRBV7-2 and J usage is TRBJ1-6; 7 positions match TRBD1. Unmatched junction bases numbered 5, after V lost 0 bases and J lost 9 bases. This CDR3 region has 15 residues. Per the germline V gene, CDR1 is SGHTA and CDR2 is FQGNSA. The CDR3: CASSLAGDSSSPLHF. In DNA, the CDR3 is TGTGCCAGCAGCTTAGCGGGGGACAGTTCTTCACCCCTCCACTTT.

The chain uses TRBV6-5 and TRBJ2-1; TRBD1 aligns across 8 bases. This CDR3 has 15 residues. With V trimmed by 2 bases and J by 9 bases, 9 bases remained unmatched. Germline V lookup: CDR1 MNHEY, CDR2 SVGAGI. CDR3 DNA sequence: TGTGCCAGCAGTTACACAGGGGGGTTGGAGAGTGAGCAGTTCTTC. It specifies CASSYTGGLESEQFF.

The V and J genes are TRBV29-1 and TRBJ1-2; weak D call: TRBD1 (6 bases). CDR1 and CDR2 from the germline V gene are SQVTM and ANQGSEA. The CDR3 sequence is 13 residues long. V was shortened by 4 bases and J by 6 bases, with 15 bases between the two germline ends. The CDR3 nucleotides read TGCAGCGTTGGTTACGGGACACCAGATGGCTACACCTTC. Its protein product is CSVGYGTPDGYTF. The full variable domain, its missing parts supplied by reference TRBV29-1 and TRBJ1-2, is SAVISQKPSRDICQRGTSLTIQCQVDSQVTMMFWYRQQPGQSLTLIATANQGSEATYESGFVIDKFPISRPNLTFSTLTVSNMSPEDSSIYLCSVGYGTPDGYTFGSGTRLTVV.

This clone was detected once. The gene calls are TRBV25-1 and TRBJ2-2; TRBD2 aligns across 7 bases. Germline assignment: CDR1 MGHDK and CDR2 SYGVNS. V dropped 6 bases and J dropped 6; count of bases not matched to a gene: 7. The CDR3 is 14 amino acids. The CDR3: CASSRRGVPGELFF. The DNA of the CDR3 is TGTGCCAGCAGCCGCCGGGGGGTTCCCGGGGAGCTGTTTTTT.

The chain couples TRBV7-2 to TRBJ2-7; D gene ambiguous. Germline assignment: CDR1 SGHTA and CDR2 FQGNSA. The length of the CDR3 is 14 residues. Trimming removed 2 bases at V and 1 base at J, with 9 bases between. In DNA, the CDR3 is TGTGCCAGCAGCTTATTTGCCAGTTCCTACGAGCAGTACTTC. Protein: CASSLFASSYEQYF.

The J gene is TRBJ2-3, the V gene TRBV29-1; the D is unclear. CDR1 SQVTM and CDR2 ANQGSEA come from the germline V gene. This CDR3 has 13 amino acids. Between the trimmed V and J ends, which lost 1 base and 3 bases, there was a span of 8 bases. The DNA of the CDR3 is TGCAGCGTTGAAGGGCGGTCGACAGATACGCAGTATTTT. It specifies CSVEGRSTDTQYF.

This chain joins TRBV4-3 and TRBJ2-7; unclear D gene. The CDR3 consists of 15 residues. The V end lost 6 bases, the J end lost 3 bases, and 18 bases lay between the germline ends. Germline V gives CDR1 LGHNA, CDR2 YSLEER. CDR3 sequence: CASRTWAGSSYEQYF. DNA of the CDR3: TGCGCCAGCAGAACTTGGGCAGGCAGCAGCTACGAGCAGTACTTC.